These 10 T cell receptor beta chains were all obtained from the same sample, sequenced in a study of blood T cell repertoires in COVID-19 (dated by TCRdb to 2020 to 2022). To prepare the library, the immunoSEQ multiplex PCR assay was applied. The table comes from immuneACCESS by way of TCRdb, which keeps in-frame sequences with V and J called. Part of the clones is missing from these tables; in studies checked, under half for an unresolved V gene and the rest for unknown reasons. The sample data list about 210,000 clones, and about four fifths of these were observed just once. The ten largest clones represent just under 9% of the sample. The sequencing sample was made of PBMCs or T cells enriched from blood (not recorded which). Source of these receptors: a woman aged 45-60 years with acute COVID-19.

The chain combines TRBV11-3 with TRBJ2-7; D uncertain. The CDR3 is 12 amino acids. Looked up from germline, CDR1 is SGHNT and CDR2 is YENEEA. V shed 6 bases and J shed 7 bases, with 13 bases lying between them. CDR3 sequence: CASSYASREQYF. The CDR3 nucleotides read TGTGCCAGCAGTTACGCGTCGAGGGAGCAGTACTTC.

The chain carries TRBV7-2 and TRBJ1-5; 8 positions agree with TRBD1. The CDR3 is made up of 13 amino acids. The V segment lost 5 bases and the J segment 7 bases; nucleotides outside the gene matches: 4. Per germline, CDR1 SGHTA and CDR2 FQGNSA. This CDR3 is CASSRQGSQPQHF. The CDR3 DNA sequence: TGTGCCAGCAGCAGACAGGGGTCACAGCCCCAGCATTTT.

This chain joins TRBV3-1 (or the pseudogene TRBV3-2) and TRBJ1-3; possible D gene TRBD1, 6 bases. The germline V gene encodes CDR1 LGHDT and CDR2 YNNKEL (reference sequence). This CDR3 has 16 residues. The germline V and J ends were trimmed by 1 base and 0 bases, with 10 bases remaining between them. CDR3 nucleotide sequence: TGTGCCAGCAGCCAAGGCGGGGGCTTCTCTGGAAACACCATATATTTT. Amino acid sequence: CASSQGGGFSGNTIYF.

In nucleotides, the CDR3 is TGTGCCAGCAGCTTACAGGGGTCCAAAAACATTCAGTACTTC. Residues: CASSLQGSKNIQYF. The chain uses TRBV5-6 and TRBJ2-4; 7 bases are shared with TRBD1. Per germline, CDR1 SGHDT and CDR2 YYEEEE. The length of the CDR3 is 14 residues. J gave up 2 bases and V 2 bases, and 1 base lay outside the gene matches.

The rearrangement joins TRBV5-6 to TRBJ2-7, with 10 bases that match TRBD1. J gave up 4 bases and V 4 bases, and 5 bases lay outside the gene matches. The germline gives CDR1 SGHDT, CDR2 YYEEEE. The CDR3 length is 14 residues. The DNA of the CDR3 is TGTGCCAGCAGCCATGACAGGGGGCAGTACGAGCAGTACTTC. Translated: CASSHDRGQYEQYF.

The chain employs TRBV18 and TRBJ1-5, with 7 positions matching TRBD1. This CDR3 spans 14 amino acids. V shed 4 bases, J shed 2 bases, and the junction held 2 bases outside the gene matches. Germline V gene lookup returns CDR1 KGHSH and CDR2 LQKENI. The CDR3 region is CASSQTGGNQPQHF. The CDR3 DNA reads TGTGCCAGCTCACAAACAGGGGGCAATCAGCCCCAGCATTTT.

The chain joins TRBV7-8 to TRBJ2-3, with unresolved D. V was pared by 1 base and J by 2 bases, with 7 bases between. The CDR3 is 14 residues long. The germline CDR1 and CDR2 sequences are SGHVS and FQNEAQ. The CDR3 DNA reads TGTGCCAGCAGCTTAGTGGCCATCACAGATACGCAGTATTTT. Protein: CASSLVAITDTQYF.

The chain couples TRBV9 to TRBJ2-1, with 11 bases fitting TRBD2. Germline CDR1 SGDLS, CDR2 YYNGEE. This CDR3 contains 17 residues. Trimming cost V 3 bases and J 4 bases; bases outside gene matches: 9. The CDR3 sequence is CASSAFGTSGPYNEQFF. The CDR3 nucleotides are TGTGCCAGCAGCGCGTTCGGGACTAGCGGTCCTTACAATGAGCAGTTCTTC.

The V and J genes are TRBV5-4 and TRBJ2-1; 7 bases agree with TRBD1. J gave up 5 bases and V 1 base, and 6 bases lay outside the gene matches. Germline V CDR1 and CDR2: SGHNT, YYREEE (reference sequence). There are 15 residues in the CDR3. The CDR3 is CASSLRQGNHNEQFF. In DNA form, the CDR3 reads TGTGCCAGCAGCTTGAGACAGGGTAACCACAATGAGCAGTTCTTC.

The gene calls are TRBV27 and TRBJ1-6; the match to TRBD1 covers 9 bases. The trim removed 5 bases at V and 10 bases at J, leaving 9 bases unmatched. Germline V gene sequence: CDR1 MNHEY, CDR2 SMNVEV (reference sequence). CDR3 size: 15 residues. The CDR3 DNA follows: TGTGCCAGCAGTCCTCGGACAGGGGTTAACTCACCCCTCCACTTT. Translation gives CASSPRTGVNSPLHF.